A single sample is the source of the 19 T cell receptor beta chains below, sequenced in a study of T cell changes during pregnancy in multiple sclerosis. Sequencing used immunoSEQ multiplex PCR; TCRdb keeps in-frame clones, though not all of them. The sample has about 80,000 clones, 92% seen once; the top ten hold 1.4%. Source: peripheral blood, taken before pregnancy. The receptors come from a female donor with multiple sclerosis, enrolled in a pregnancy study.

V gene TRBV6-5 combines with J gene TRBJ1-2; 8 bases are a match to TRBD1. This CDR3 region has 16 residues. V shed 2 bases and J 2 bases; nucleotides not matched to a gene: 7. In germline, CDR1 is MNHEY, CDR2 SVGAGI. The CDR3 is CASSYRTGQVNYGYTF. The CDR3 DNA follows: TGTGCCAGCAGTTACCGGACAGGGCAAGTCAACTATGGCTACACCTTC.

The chain uses TRBV12-2 and TRBJ2-5; the table's D call TRBD2 went unverified against the DNA. TRBV12-2 is given as a pseudogene. The CDR3 is made up of 15 amino acids. The CDR3 protein is CASRLVSGGDETQYF. The CDR3 DNA reads as TGTGCAAGTCGCTTAGTTAGCGGGGGGGACGAGACCCAGTACTTC.

The chain links TRBV6-5 to TRBJ1-6; 8 bases agree with TRBD1. Germline V CDR1 and CDR2: MNHEY, SVGAGI. V was pared by 6 bases and J by 7 bases, with 5 bases of the junction left unmatched. The CDR3 is 14 residues long. CDR3 sequence: CASRPTGVNSPLHF. The CDR3 DNA follows: TGTGCCAGCAGGCCGACAGGGGTCAATTCACCCCTCCACTTT.

This chain connects TRBV27 to TRBJ2-7; 7 bases agree with TRBD1. The germline CDR1 and CDR2 sequences are MNHEY and SMNVEV (reference sequence). V lost 6 bases, J lost 1 base, and 3 bases stayed unmatched. CDR3 size: 13 residues. CDR3 nucleotides: TGTGCCAGCAGAACAGGGGTTTCCTACGAGCAGTACTTC. The encoded protein is CASRTGVSYEQYF.

The chain employs TRBV1 and TRBJ2-3; TRBD2, the D gene given by the table, was not confirmed from the DNA. TRBV1 is designated a pseudogene. This CDR3 contains 15 residues. This CDR3 is CTSSQDLSRSDTQYF. The CDR3 coding sequence is TGCACCAGCAGCCAAGATCTTTCTAGATCAGATACGCAGTATTTT.

V and J are TRBV4-1 and TRBJ1-2; D may be TRBD1 (5 bases). The CDR3 extends over 15 amino acids. Germline V gene data show CDR1 as MGHRA and CDR2 as YSYEKL. V was cut by 0 bases and J by 8 bases, with 16 bases left in between. The DNA for the CDR3 is TGCGCCAGCAGCCAAGAAGAAACAGGCGGGGTAGGCTACACCTTC. It is translated as CASSQEETGGVGYTF.

The J gene is TRBJ1-2, the V gene TRBV2; no clear D gene. Germline assignment: CDR1 SNHLY and CDR2 FYNNEI. CDR3 length: 12 residues. V lost 8 bases, J lost 5 bases, and 12 bases lay in between. CDR3 sequence: CASGGLGYGYTF. DNA for the CDR3: TGTGCCAGCGGAGGTTTAGGGTATGGCTACACCTTC.

The V and J genes are TRBV5-1 and TRBJ1-5, with D maybe TRBD1 (6 bases). V was pared by 0 bases and J by 6 bases, with 19 bases between. The CDR3 spans 17 residues. CDR1 is SGHRS, CDR2 YFSETQ, per germline. As DNA, the CDR3 is TGCGCCAGCAGCTTGGGACCTGCTACAGGGCTTGGTCAGCCCCAGCATTTT. Its protein product is CASSLGPATGLGQPQHF.

This clone was detected a few times. The rearrangement joins TRBV15 to TRBJ1-2, with a tentative D call TRBD1 (6 bases). The length of the CDR3 is 15 residues. Trimming removed 3 bases at V and 1 base at J, with 12 bases between. CDR1 LNHNV and CDR2 YYDKDF come from the germline V gene (reference sequence). In nucleotides, the CDR3 is TGTGCCACCAGCAGGCCAGGGGAGAGTAACTATGGCTACACCTTC. Translated: CATSRPGESNYGYTF.

The J gene is TRBJ2-2, the V gene TRBV7-6; a weak D match, TRBD2 (5 bases). The CDR3 runs 16 residues. V lost 5 bases and J lost 6, with 19 bases in between. Germline V gene lookup returns CDR1 SGHVS and CDR2 FNYEAQ. This CDR3 reads CASSAGLTHGSGELFF. In nucleotides, the CDR3 is TGTGCCAGCAGCGCCGGACTGACCCACGGCTCCGGGGAGCTGTTTTTT.

This clone was picked up a small number of times. The gene calls are TRBV2 and TRBJ1-1; D not resolved. The CDR3 consists of 13 residues. The germline V and J ends were trimmed by 7 bases and 2 bases, with 11 bases remaining between them. Looked up from germline, CDR1 is SNHLY and CDR2 is FYNNEI. CDR3 residues: CASTEQRNTEAFF. The DNA for the CDR3 is TGTGCCAGCACCGAACAGAGAAACACTGAAGCTTTCTTT.

V and J are TRBV6-1 and TRBJ2-7; 8 bases align to TRBD1. Germline V gives CDR1 MNHNS, CDR2 SASEGT. The J segment lost 3 bases and the V segment lost 4 bases, leaving 5 bases of the junction unmatched. The CDR3 totals 14 residues. The CDR3 loop is CASSGRQGNYEQYF. CDR3 bases: TGTGCCAGCAGTGGGCGACAGGGGAACTACGAGCAGTACTTC.

The V and J genes are TRBV9 and TRBJ2-1; D is perhaps TRBD2 (6 bases). V shed 0 bases and J shed 8 bases, with 15 bases lying between them. This CDR3 spans 15 amino acids. Germline-derived CDR1 and CDR2 are SGDLS and YYNGEE. The CDR3 sequence is CASSVVGTLPHEQFF. The CDR3, as DNA: TGTGCCAGCAGCGTAGTAGGGACTCTCCCCCATGAGCAGTTCTTC.

This chain joins TRBV13 and TRBJ2-1, with D possibly being TRBD2 (6 bases). CDR1 is PRHDT and CDR2 is FYEKMQ in the germline V gene (reference sequence). The CDR3 is made up of 15 amino acids. V lost 3 bases and J 1 base, leaving 10 bases between the germline ends. CDR3 loop: CASSFPRGSYNEQFF. In DNA, the CDR3 is TGTGCCAGCAGCTTCCCACGGGGGTCCTACAATGAGCAGTTCTTC. Together with reference TRBV13 and TRBJ2-1, the CDR3 gives the full variable domain: AAGVIQSPRHLIKEKRETATLKCYPIPRHDTVYWYQQGPGQDPQFLISFYEKMQSDKGSIPDRFSAQQFSDYHSELNMSSLELGDSALYFCASSFPRGSYNEQFFGPGTRLTVL.

CDR3 amino acids: CASRALGGLNSPLHF. The CDR3 coding sequence is TGTGCCAGTAGGGCTCTCGGGGGGCTAAATTCACCCCTCCACTTT. The J gene is TRBJ1-6, the V gene TRBV19; D is perhaps TRBD1 (6 bases). The length of the CDR3 is 15 residues. Trimming pared 6 bases from V and 7 bases from J, leaving 16 bases between. Germline values: CDR1 LNHDA, CDR2 SQIVND (reference sequence).

The V call is TRBV7-2, the J call TRBJ2-2; D is unclear. Germline loops: CDR1 SGHTA, CDR2 FQGNSA. CDR3 length: 14 amino acids. Trimming cost V 1 base and J 8 bases, with 11 bases left between them. Here the CDR3 reads CASSLDSQPGELFF. CDR3 bases: TGTGCCAGCAGCTTAGACAGCCAACCAGGGGAGCTGTTTTTT.

The chain joins TRBV5-1 to TRBJ2-7; D may be TRBD1 (6 bases). The CDR3 spans 14 residues. V lost 4 bases, J lost 4 bases, and 15 bases lay in between. Germline V CDR1 and CDR2: SGHRS, YFSETQ. The CDR3 loop reads CASSHGQKAYEQYF. The CDR3 bases are TGCGCCAGCAGCCACGGACAGAAGGCGTACGAGCAGTACTTC.

The rearrangement joins TRBV5-1 to TRBJ2-3; D is possibly TRBD2 (7 bases). Germline V lookup: CDR1 SGHRS, CDR2 YFSETQ. The V and J ends lost 5 bases and 1 base respectively, with 11 bases between them. The CDR3 length is 14 residues. CDR3: CASRRGGGTDTQYF. The CDR3 DNA follows: TGCGCCAGCAGGAGGGGGGGAGGCACAGATACGCAGTATTTT.

This clone was seen a single time. The V and J genes are TRBV6-5 and TRBJ1-5; 9 bases line up with TRBD1. The CDR3 spans 15 residues. Germline lookup yields CDR1 MNHEY and CDR2 SVGAGI. With 5 bases clipped from V and 1 base from J, the junction kept 3 bases outside the gene matches. For the CDR3, the DNA is TGTGCCAGCAGTCAGGACAGGGGAAGCAATCAGCCCCAGCATTTT. Translation gives CASSQDRGSNQPQHF.